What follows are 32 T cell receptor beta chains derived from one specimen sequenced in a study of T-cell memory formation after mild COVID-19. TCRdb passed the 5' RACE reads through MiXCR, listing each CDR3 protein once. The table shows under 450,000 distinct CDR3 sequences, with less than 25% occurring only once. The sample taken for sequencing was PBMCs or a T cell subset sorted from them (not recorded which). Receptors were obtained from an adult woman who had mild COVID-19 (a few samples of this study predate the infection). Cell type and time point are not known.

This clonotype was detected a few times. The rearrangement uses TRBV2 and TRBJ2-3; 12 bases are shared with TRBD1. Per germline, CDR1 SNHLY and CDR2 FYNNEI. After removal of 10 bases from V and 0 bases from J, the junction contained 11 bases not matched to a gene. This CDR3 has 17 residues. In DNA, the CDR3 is TGTGCCATACCACCGGGACAGGGGGCGACTAGCACAGATACGCAGTATTTT. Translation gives CAIPPGQGATSTDTQYF.

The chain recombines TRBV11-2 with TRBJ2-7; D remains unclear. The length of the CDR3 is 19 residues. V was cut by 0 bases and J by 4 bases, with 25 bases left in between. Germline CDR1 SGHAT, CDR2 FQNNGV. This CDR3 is CASSLDHSWTDESRYEQYF. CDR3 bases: TGTGCCAGCAGCTTAGACCATTCTTGGACGGACGAGAGTAGATACGAGCAGTACTTC. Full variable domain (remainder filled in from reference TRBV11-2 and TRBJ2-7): EAGVAQSPRYKIIEKRQSVAFWCNPISGHATLYWYQQILGQGPKLLIQFQNNGVVDDSQLPKDRFSAERLKGVDSTLKIQPAKLEDSAVYLCASSLDHSWTDESRYEQYFGPGTRLTVT.

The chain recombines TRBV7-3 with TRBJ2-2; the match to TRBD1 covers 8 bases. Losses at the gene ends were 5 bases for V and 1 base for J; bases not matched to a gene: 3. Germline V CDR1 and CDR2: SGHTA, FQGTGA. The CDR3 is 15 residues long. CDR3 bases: TGTGCCAGCAGCCCGGACAGGGTGAACACCGGGGAGCTGTTTTTT. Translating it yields CASSPDRVNTGELFF.

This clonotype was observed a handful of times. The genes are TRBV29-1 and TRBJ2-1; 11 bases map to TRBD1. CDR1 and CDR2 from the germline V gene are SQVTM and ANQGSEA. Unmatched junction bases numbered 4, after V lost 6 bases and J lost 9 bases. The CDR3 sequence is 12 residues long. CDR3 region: CSVLGTGGEQFF. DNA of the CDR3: TGCAGCGTGCTTGGGACAGGGGGTGAGCAGTTCTTC.

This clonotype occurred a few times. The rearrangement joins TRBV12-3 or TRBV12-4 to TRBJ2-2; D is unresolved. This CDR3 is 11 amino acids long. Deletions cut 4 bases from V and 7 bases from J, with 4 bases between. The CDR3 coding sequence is TGTGCCAGCAGTTATATCGGGGAGCTGTTTTTT. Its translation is CASSYIGELFF.

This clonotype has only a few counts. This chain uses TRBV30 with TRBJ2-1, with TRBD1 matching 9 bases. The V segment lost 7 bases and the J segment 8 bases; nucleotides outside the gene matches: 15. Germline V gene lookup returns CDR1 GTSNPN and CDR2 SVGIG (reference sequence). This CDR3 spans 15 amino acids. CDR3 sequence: CASNRGQGTGYEQFF. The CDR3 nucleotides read TGTGCCTCGAACCGGGGACAGGGTACGGGTTATGAGCAGTTCTTC.

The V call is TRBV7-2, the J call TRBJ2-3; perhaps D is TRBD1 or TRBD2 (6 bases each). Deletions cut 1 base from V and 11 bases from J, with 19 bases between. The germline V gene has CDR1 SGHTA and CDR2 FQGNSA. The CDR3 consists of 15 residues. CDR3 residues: CASSLVGTSGGVQYF. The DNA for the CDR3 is TGTGCCAGCAGCTTAGTAGGGACATCCGGAGGGGTGCAGTATTTT.

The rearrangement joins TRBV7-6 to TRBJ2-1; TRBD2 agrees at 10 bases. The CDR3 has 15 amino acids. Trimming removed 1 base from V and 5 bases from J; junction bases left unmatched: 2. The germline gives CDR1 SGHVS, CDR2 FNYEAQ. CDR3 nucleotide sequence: TGTGCCAGCAGCTTAGTGCTAGCGGGAGACAATGAGCAGTTCTTC. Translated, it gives CASSLVLAGDNEQFF.

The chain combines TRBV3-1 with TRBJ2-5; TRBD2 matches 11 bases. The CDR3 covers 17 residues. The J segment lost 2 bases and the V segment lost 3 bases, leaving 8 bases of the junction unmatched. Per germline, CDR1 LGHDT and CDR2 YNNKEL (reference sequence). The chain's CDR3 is CASSHGPSGGLQETQYF. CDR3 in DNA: TGTGCCAGCAGCCATGGGCCTAGCGGGGGGTTGCAAGAGACCCAGTACTTC.

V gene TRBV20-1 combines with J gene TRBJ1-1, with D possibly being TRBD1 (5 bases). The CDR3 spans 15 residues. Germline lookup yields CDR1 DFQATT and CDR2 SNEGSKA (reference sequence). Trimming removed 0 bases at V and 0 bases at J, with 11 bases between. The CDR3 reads CSARDSAGVNTEAFF. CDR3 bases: TGCAGTGCTAGAGACAGCGCGGGGGTGAACACTGAAGCTTTCTTT.

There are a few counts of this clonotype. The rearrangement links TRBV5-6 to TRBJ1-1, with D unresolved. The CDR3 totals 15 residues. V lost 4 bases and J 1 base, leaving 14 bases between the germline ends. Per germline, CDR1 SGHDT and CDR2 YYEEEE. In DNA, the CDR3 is TGTGCCAGCAGCATCGAGGAGGAGGAGAACACTGAAGCTTTCTTT. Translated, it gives CASSIEEEENTEAFF.

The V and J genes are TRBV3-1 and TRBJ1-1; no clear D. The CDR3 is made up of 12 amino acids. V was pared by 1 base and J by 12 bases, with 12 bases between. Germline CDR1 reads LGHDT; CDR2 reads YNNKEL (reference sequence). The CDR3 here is CASSQATAPPFF. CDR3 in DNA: TGTGCCAGCAGCCAAGCAACAGCCCCGCCTTTCTTT.

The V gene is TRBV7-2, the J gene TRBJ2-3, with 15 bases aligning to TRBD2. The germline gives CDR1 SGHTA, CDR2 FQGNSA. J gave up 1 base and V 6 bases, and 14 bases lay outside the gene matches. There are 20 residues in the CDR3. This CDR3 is CASSSMGLAGGPMGTDTQYF. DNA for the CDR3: TGTGCCAGCAGTTCAATGGGACTAGCGGGGGGACCAATGGGCACAGATACGCAGTATTTT.

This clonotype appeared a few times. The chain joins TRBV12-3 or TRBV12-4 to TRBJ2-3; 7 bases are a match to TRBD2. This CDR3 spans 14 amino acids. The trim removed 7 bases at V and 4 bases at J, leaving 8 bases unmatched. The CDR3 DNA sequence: TGTGCCAGCACCAGGGAGGGTGTCGCAGATACGCAGTATTTT. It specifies CASTREGVADTQYF.

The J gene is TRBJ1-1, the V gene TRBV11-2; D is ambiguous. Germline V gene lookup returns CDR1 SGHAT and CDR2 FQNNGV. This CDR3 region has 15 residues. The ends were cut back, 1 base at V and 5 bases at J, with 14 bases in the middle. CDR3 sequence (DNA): TGTGCCAGCAGCTTAGCGCCGGGCGGCACGACTGAAGCTTTCTTT. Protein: CASSLAPGGTTEAFF.

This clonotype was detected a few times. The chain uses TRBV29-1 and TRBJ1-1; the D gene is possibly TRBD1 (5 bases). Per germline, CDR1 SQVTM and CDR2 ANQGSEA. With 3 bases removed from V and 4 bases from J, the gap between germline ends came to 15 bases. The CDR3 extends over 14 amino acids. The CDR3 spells CSVDSGFGATEAFF. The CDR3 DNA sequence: TGCAGCGTTGATAGTGGTTTTGGGGCCACTGAAGCTTTCTTT.

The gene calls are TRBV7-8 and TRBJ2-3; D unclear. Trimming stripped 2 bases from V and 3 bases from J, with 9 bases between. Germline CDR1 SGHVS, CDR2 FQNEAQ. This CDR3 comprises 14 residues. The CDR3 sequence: CASSLSTATDTQYF. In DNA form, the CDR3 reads TGTGCCAGCAGCTTATCGACGGCTACAGATACGCAGTATTTT.

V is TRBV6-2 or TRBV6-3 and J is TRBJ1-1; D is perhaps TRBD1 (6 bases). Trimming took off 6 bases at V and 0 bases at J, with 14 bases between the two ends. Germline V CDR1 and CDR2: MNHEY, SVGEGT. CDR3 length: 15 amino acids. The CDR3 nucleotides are TGTGCCAGCAGCCTATTAACAGGGATGAACACTGAAGCTTTCTTT. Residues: CASSLLTGMNTEAFF.

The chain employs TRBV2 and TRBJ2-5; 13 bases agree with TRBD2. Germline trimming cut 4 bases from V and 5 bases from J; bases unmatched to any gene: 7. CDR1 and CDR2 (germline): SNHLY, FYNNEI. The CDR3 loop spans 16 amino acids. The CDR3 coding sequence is TGTGCCAGCAGTGGAGGACTAGCGGGGGTCGGGGAGACCCAGTACTTC. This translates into CASSGGLAGVGETQYF.

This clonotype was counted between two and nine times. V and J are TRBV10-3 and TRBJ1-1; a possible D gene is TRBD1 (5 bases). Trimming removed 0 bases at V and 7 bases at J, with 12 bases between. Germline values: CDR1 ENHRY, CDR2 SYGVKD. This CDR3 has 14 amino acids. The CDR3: CAISESMGGLEAFF. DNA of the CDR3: TGTGCCATCAGTGAGTCGATGGGGGGACTTGAAGCTTTCTTT.

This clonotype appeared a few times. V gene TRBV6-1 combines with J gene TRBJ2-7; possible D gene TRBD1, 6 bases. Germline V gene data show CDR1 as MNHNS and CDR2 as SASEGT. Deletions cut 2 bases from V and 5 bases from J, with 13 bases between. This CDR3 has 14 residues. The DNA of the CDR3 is TGTGCCAGCAGTGAAAGGGCAGGGGTGGACGAGCAGTACTTC. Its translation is CASSERAGVDEQYF.

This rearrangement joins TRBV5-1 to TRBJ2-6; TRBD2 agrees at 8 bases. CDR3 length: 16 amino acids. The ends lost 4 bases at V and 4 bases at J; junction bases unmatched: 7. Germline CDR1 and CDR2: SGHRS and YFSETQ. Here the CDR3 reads CASSPRLASGANVLTF. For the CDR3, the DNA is TGCGCCAGCAGCCCTAGACTAGCGTCCGGGGCCAACGTCCTGACTTTC.

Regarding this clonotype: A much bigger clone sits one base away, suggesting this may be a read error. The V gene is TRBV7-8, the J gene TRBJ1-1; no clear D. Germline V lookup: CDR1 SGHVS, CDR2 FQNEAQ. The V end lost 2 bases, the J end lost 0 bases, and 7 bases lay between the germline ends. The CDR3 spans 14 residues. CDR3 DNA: TGTGCCAGCAGCTTACAGGCCATGAACACTGAAGCTTTCTTT. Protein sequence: CASSLQAMNTEAFF.

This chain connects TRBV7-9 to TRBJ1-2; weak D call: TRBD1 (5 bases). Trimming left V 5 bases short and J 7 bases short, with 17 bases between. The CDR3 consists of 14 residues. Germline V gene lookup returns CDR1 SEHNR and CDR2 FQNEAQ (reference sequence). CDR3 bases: TGTGCCAGCAGCCAGACACCTGGGGCGGGTGGCTACACCTTC. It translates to CASSQTPGAGGYTF.

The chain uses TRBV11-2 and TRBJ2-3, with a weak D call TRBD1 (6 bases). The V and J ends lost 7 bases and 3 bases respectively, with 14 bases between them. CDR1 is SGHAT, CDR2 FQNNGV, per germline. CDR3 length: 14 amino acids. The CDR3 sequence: CASTFSGTTDTQYF. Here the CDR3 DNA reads TGTGCCAGCACCTTTTCAGGGACAACAGATACGCAGTATTTT.

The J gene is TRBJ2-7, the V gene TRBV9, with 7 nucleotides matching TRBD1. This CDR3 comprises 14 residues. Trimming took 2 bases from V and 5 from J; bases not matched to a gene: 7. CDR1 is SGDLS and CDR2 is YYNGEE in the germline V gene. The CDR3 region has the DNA TGTGCCAGCAGCGTCGGACAGGCCGGGGACGAGCAGTACTTC. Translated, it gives CASSVGQAGDEQYF.

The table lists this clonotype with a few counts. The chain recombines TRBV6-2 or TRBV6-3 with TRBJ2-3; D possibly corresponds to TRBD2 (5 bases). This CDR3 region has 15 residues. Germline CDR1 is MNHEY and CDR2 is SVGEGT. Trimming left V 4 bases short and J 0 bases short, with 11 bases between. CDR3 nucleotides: TGTGCCAGCAGTTCCCTTCGGACTAGCACAGATACGCAGTATTTT. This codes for CASSSLRTSTDTQYF.

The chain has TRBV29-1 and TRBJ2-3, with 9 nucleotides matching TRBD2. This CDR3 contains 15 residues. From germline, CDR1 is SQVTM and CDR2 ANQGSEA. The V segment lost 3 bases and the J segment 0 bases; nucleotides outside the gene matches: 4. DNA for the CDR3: TGCAGCGTTGACGGGACTAGCAGTAGCACAGATACGCAGTATTTT. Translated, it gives CSVDGTSSSTDTQYF.

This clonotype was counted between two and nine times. The CDR3 nucleotides read TGTGCCAGCAGTCCAGGGGGAAGGACCGACTTGGTCTACGAGCAGTACTTC. Translated: CASSPGGRTDLVYEQYF. The V gene is TRBV6-5, the J gene TRBJ2-7; 7 nucleotides agree with TRBD1. V dropped 5 bases and J dropped 3; count of bases not matched to a gene: 16. There are 17 residues in the CDR3. Germline V lookup: CDR1 MNHEY, CDR2 SVGAGI.

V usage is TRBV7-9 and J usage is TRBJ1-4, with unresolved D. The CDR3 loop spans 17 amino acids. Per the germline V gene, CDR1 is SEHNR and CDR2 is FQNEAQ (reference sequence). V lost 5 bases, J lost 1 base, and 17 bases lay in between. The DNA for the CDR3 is TGTGCCAGCAGCCCCGGGCAGAGCCTTATAACTAATGAAAAACTGTTTTTT. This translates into CASSPGQSLITNEKLFF.

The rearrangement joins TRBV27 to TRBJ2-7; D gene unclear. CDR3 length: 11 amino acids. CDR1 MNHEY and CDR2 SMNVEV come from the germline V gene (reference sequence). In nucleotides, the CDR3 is TGTGACTCCCACAGAGGTTACGAGCAGTACTTC. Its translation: CDSHRGYEQYF.

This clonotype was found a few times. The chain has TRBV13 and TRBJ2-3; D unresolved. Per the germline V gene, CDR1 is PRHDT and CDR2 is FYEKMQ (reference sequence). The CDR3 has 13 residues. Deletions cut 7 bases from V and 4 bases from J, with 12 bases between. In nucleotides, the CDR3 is TGTGCCAGCACCTCTTTGAGTGCAGATACGCAGTATTTT. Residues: CASTSLSADTQYF.